This TCR beta chain derives from a study of technical replicates of blood from several donors. CDR1 and CDR2 (germline): SNHLY, FYNNEI. This CDR3 comprises 12 residues. The V and J ends lost 6 bases and 0 bases respectively, with 4 bases between them. Only in-frame clones appear in the TCRdb table, and some are missing; sequencing was by immunoSEQ multiplex PCR. The table records over 50,000 clones, approximately 97% of them present only once. This TCR was sampled from a human donor in good health. The chain couples TRBV2 to TRBJ2-3; D remains ambiguous. The sequenced sample consisted of T cells isolated from PBMCs. The CDR3 sequence is CASSTSTDTQYF. CDR3 coding DNA: TGTGCCAGCAGCACTAGCACAGATACGCAGTATTTT.